The clone carrying this TCR beta chain showed up many times. This entry comes from a study of T cells after yellow fever vaccination. Germline CDR1 and CDR2: SGDLS and YYNGEE. Trimming took off 0 bases at V and 6 bases at J, with 11 bases between the two ends. CDR3 length equals 14 residues. The authors made TCR cDNA by 5'RACE template switching, adding a universal primer site and UMIs. Via MiXCR, TCRdb re-called the 5' RACE reads, giving one row per CDR3 protein. The table includes about 75,000 distinct CDR3 sequences, approximately 7.3% detected once. The rearrangement uses TRBV9 and TRBJ2-3, with D perhaps being TRBD1 or TRBD2 (6 bases each). Sequenced material: CD8+ T cells sorted from PBMCs, taken about 10 days after the first yellow fever vaccination. This receptor was obtained from a man between 18 and 29 years old who received the YFV17D yellow fever vaccine. The CDR3 DNA sequence: TGTGCCAGCAGCGTAGAACGGGGGCGGGATACGCAGTATTTT. Protein product: CASSVERGRDTQYF.